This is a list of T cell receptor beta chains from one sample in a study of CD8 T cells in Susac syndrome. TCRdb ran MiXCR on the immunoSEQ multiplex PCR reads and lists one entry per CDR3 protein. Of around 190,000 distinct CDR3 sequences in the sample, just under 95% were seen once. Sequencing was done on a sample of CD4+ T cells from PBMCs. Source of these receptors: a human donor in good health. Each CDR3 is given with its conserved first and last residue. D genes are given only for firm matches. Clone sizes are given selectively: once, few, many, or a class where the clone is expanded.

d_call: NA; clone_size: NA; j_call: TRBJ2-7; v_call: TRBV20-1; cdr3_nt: TGCAGTGCTAGAGATTGGGGGAATTCCTACGAGCAGTACTTC; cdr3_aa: CSARDWGNSYEQYF
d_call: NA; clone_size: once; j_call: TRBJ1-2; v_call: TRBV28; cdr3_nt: TGTGCCAGCACCCCGCGCCAGGTCTATGGCTACACCTTC; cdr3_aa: CASTPRQVYGYTF
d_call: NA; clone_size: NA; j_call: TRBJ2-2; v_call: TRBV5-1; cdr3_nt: TGCGCCAGCAGCTTGCCGCTCCTGGCTGGCACCGGGGAGCTGTTTTTT; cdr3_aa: CASSLPLLAGTGELFF
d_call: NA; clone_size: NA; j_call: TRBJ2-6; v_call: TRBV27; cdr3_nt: TGTGCCAGCAGTCCAAGTTTAGCTGGGGCCAACGTCCTGACTTTC; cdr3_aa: CASSPSLAGANVLTF
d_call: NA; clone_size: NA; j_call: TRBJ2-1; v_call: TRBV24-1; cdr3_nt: TGTGCCACCAGTGTACGTCCTTACAATGAGCAGTTCTTC; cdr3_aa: CATSVRPYNEQFF
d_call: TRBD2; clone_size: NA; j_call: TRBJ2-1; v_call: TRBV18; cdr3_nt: TGTGCCAGCTCACCACTCAGCGGGACCCTTAATGAGCAGTTCTTC; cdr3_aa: CASSPLSGTLNEQFF
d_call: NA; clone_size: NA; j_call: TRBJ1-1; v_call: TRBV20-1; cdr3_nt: TGCAGTGCTAGGTTAAATTGGAACACTGAAGCTTTCTTT; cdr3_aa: CSARLNWNTEAFF
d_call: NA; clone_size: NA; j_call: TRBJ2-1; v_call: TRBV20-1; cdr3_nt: TGCAGTGCTAGAGATGTACTAACGATCGATGAGCAGTTCTTC; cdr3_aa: CSARDVLTIDEQFF
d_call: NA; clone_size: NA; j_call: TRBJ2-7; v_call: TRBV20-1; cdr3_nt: TGCAGTGCTAAAGGGGCGCGAGAGCAGTACTTC; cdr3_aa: CSAKGAREQYF
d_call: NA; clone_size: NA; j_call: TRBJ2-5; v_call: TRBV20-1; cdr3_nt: TGCAGTGCTTGGGACGGAGAGACCCAGTACTTC; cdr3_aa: CSAWDGETQYF
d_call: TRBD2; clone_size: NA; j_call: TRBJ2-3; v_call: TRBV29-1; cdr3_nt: TGCAGCTCGCGGACTAGCGGGATTACAGATACGCAGTATTTT; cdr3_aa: CSSRTSGITDTQYF
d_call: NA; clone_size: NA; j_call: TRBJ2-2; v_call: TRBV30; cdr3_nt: TGTGCCTGGACAGGGTCGACCGGGGAGCTGTTTTTT; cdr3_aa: CAWTGSTGELFF
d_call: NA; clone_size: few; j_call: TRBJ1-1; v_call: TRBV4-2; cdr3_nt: TGTGCCAGCAGCCAAGGGGGGGGGTTGAACACTGAAGCTTTCTTT; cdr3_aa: CASSQGGGLNTEAFF
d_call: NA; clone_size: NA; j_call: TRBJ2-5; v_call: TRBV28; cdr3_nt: TGTGCCAGCAGTTCCCGAGCTGGGGAGACCCAGTACTTC; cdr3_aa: CASSSRAGETQYF
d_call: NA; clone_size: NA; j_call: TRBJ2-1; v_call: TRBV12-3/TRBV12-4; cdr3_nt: TGTGCCAGTTTGGCGGATTCCTCCTACAATGAGCAGTTCTTC; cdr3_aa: CASLADSSYNEQFF
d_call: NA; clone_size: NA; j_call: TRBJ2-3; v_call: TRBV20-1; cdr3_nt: TGCAGTGCCCCCAACCCCACTAGTTCAGATACGCAGTATTTT; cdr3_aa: CSAPNPTSSDTQYF
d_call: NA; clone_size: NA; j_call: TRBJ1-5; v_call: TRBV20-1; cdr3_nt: TGCAGTGCCCGACCGGGGGGCGCCGGCAATCAGCCCCAGCATTTT; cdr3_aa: CSARPGGAGNQPQHF
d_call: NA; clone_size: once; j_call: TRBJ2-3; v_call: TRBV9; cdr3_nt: TGTGCCAGCACCTCTTCGGGAGATACGCAGTATTTT; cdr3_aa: CASTSSGDTQYF
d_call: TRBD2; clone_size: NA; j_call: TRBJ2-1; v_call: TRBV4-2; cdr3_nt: TGTGCCAGCAGCCAATCTACTAGCGACAATGAGCAGTTCTTC; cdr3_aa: CASSQSTSDNEQFF
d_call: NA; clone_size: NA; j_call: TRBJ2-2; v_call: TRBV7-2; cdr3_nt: TGTGCCAGCAGCTTAGTTCCCGGGGAGCTGTTTTTT; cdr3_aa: CASSLVPGELFF
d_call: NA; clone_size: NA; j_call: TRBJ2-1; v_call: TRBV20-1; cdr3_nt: TGCAGTGCTAGGGGGGTTGAGCAGTTCTTC; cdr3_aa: CSARGVEQFF
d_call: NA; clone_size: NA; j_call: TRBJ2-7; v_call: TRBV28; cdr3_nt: TGTGCCAGCAAGCGGAGTCGCTGGGAGCAGTACTTC; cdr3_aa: CASKRSRWEQYF
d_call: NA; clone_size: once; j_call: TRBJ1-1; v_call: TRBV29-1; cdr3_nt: TGCAGCGGCCATAGGGGGGTGAACACTGAAGCTTTCTTT; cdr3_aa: CSGHRGVNTEAFF
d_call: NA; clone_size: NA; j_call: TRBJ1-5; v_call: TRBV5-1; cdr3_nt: TGCGCCAGCAGCTTGACCCCCGGACGGGGGGATCAGCCCCAGCATTTT; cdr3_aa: CASSLTPGRGDQPQHF
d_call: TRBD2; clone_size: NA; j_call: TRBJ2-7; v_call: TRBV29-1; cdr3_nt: TGCAGCGTTGTTCCTAGCGGGATTTACGAGCAGTACTTC; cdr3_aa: CSVVPSGIYEQYF
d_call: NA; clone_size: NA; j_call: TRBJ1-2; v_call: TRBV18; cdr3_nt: TGTGCCAGCTCCTGGGACGGACCGTATGGCTACACCTTC; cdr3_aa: CASSWDGPYGYTF
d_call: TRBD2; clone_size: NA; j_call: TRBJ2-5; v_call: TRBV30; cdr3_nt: TGTGCCTGGTTCTCGGGAGGGGGTAAAGAGACCCAGTACTTC; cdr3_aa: CAWFSGGGKETQYF
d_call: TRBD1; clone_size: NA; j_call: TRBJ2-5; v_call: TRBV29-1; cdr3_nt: TGCAGCGTTAACAGGGGGCTGGAGACCCAGTACTTC; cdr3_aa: CSVNRGLETQYF
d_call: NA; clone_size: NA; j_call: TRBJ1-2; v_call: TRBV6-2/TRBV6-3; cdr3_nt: TGTGCCAGCAGTTACAGGCAGAACTATGGCTACACCTTC; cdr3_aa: CASSYRQNYGYTF
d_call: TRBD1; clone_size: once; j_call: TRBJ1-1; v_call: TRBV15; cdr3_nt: TGTGCCACCAGCAAGTCTTTACAGGGGACTGAAGCTTTCTTT; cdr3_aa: CATSKSLQGTEAFF
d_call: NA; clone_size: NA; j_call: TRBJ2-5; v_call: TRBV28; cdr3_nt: TGTGCCAGCAGTGGAAAGTCAGAGACCCAGTACTTC; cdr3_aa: CASSGKSETQYF
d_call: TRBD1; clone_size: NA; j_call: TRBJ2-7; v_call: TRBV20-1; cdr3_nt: TGCAGTGCTCAGGGACAGGGCCTTAGCGAGCAGTACTTC; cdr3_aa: CSAQGQGLSEQYF
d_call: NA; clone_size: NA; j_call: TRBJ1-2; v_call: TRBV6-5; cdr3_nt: TGTGCCAGCGGAACGACAGGTTCGGGCGGCTACACCTTC; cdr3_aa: CASGTTGSGGYTF